The clone carrying this T cell receptor (beta chain) was recorded a few times. Its antigen is not known. This specimen comes from a study of beta chain features in type 1 diabetes. Study results and limitations: All four CD4+ subsets from Type 1 diabetes patients carried moderately but significantly shorter TCRB CDR3s.

The length of the CDR3 is 16 residues. The V gene's germline CDR1 is ENHRY and CDR2 SYGVKD. V was pared by 5 bases and J by 0 bases, with 11 bases between. Expressed TCRB transcripts got sequenced, as all isolated RNA was reverse transcribed. Assay: immunoSEQ multiplex PCR; the TCRdb copy retains only in-frame clones and omits some. This table holds 35,000 to 45,000 clones, 66% found once. This chain links TRBV10-3 with TRBJ2-6; TRBD1 is a possible D gene (5 bases). Sequenced material: Tregs from blood. This clonotype was sampled from a man aged 25 to 40 with type 1 diabetes. Some clones in this sample may be carry-over from other donors' samples. CDR3 in amino acids: CAISPSDNSGANVLTF. CDR3 coding DNA: TGTGCCATCAGTCCCTCGGACAACTCTGGGGCCAACGTCCTGACTTTC.